The 7 T cell receptor beta chains listed next were all sequenced from one sample in a study of blood T cell repertoires in COVID-19. Repertoires were generated with immunoSEQ multiplex PCR, while TCRdb's copy carries only in-frame clones and drops some. Of about 260,000 clones listed, more than 75% were seen once; the top ten hold around 10%. What was sequenced was peripheral blood. Every receptor here comes from a man aged 40-55 years who had recovered from COVID-19.

J is TRBJ1-3 and V is TRBV6-1, with 8 bases fitting TRBD1. Germline CDR1 is MNHNS and CDR2 is SASEGT. V shed 4 bases, J shed 3 bases, and the junction held 17 bases outside the gene matches. CDR3 length: 19 amino acids. For the CDR3, the DNA is TGTGCCAGCAGTGCAATGGGCCCGGGACAGGCCACAATTGGAAACACCATATATTTT. Protein product: CASSAMGPGQATIGNTIYF.

The rearrangement joins TRBV7-9 to TRBJ2-1, with 9 bases that match TRBD2. This CDR3 has 16 amino acids. Germline values: CDR1 SEHNR, CDR2 FQNEAQ (reference sequence). With 1 base clipped from V and 4 bases from J, the junction kept 5 bases outside the gene matches. Here the CDR3 DNA reads TGTGCCAGCAGCTTAGATCCAGCGGGAGGTTACAATGAGCAGTTCTTC. It encodes CASSLDPAGGYNEQFF.

This clone was picked up a small number of times. The rearrangement links TRBV6-5 to TRBJ1-2, with 10 bases that match TRBD1. J gave up 8 bases and V 2 bases, and 5 bases lay outside the gene matches. The CDR3 has 14 amino acids. The V gene's germline CDR1 is MNHEY and CDR2 SVGAGI. This CDR3 is CASSYLTGGEGYTF. CDR3 nucleotides: TGTGCCAGCAGTTACCTGACAGGGGGCGAGGGCTACACCTTC.

This chain uses TRBV19 with TRBJ1-2; 10 nucleotides align to TRBD1. This CDR3 region has 15 residues. Germline values: CDR1 LNHDA, CDR2 SQIVND (reference sequence). V shed 4 bases and J 0 bases; nucleotides not matched to a gene: 2. The CDR3 nucleotides read TGTGCCAGTAGTACAGGGACAGGGGCTAACTATGGCTACACCTTC. Its translation is CASSTGTGANYGYTF.

The V call is TRBV5-1, the J call TRBJ2-2; TRBD2 is a possible D gene (5 bases). The V end was cut by 3 bases, the J end by 7 bases, with 13 bases between. Germline V gene data show CDR1 as SGHRS and CDR2 as YFSETQ. This CDR3 contains 14 residues. CDR3 nucleotides: TGCGCCAGCAGCTCAAAGACCGGGGACGGGGAGCTGTTTTTT. It encodes CASSSKTGDGELFF.

CDR3 amino acids: CASSIVWGGEKLFF. DNA of the CDR3: TGTGCCAGTAGTATAGTTTGGGGCGGCGAAAAACTGTTTTTT. The rearrangement links TRBV19 to TRBJ1-4; D possibly corresponds to TRBD1 (5 bases). Per the germline V gene, CDR1 is LNHDA and CDR2 is SQIVND (reference sequence). The CDR3 has 14 amino acids. V was trimmed by 1 base and J by 8 bases, leaving 11 bases between them.

V and J are TRBV9 and TRBJ2-6, with D possibly matching TRBD1 (6 bases). V was trimmed by 3 bases and J by 4 bases, leaving 17 bases between them. Looked up from germline, CDR1 is SGDLS and CDR2 is YYNGEE. The length of the CDR3 is 17 residues. CDR3 amino acids: CASSGRQELGGANVLTF. DNA of the CDR3: TGTGCCAGCAGCGGCCGACAGGAGCTGGGGGGGGCCAACGTCCTGACTTTC.